These T cell receptor beta chains were read from a single sample in a study of T cell responses to AZD1222 COVID-19 vaccine. TCRdb's copy holds only in-frame clones and misses some; the assay was immunoSEQ multiplex PCR. The sample yields about 180,000 clones, approximately 86% seen once. Sample: peripheral blood, taken 28 days after the second AZD1222 dose. These receptor sequences come from an adult who received the AZD1222 COVID-19 vaccine. Each CDR3 is given with its conserved first and last residue. Each record gives: CDR3 protein, CDR3 DNA, CDR3 length, clone size, D gene, V gene, J gene. D genes are given only for firm matches. A row's size may be missing; if present it is once, few, many or a size class.

CDR3 protein: CATSGLLAGGHGEQFF
CDR3 DNA: TGTGCCACCAGTGGTCTACTAGCGGGGGGGCACGGTGAGCAGTTCTTC
CDR3 length: 16
clone size: NA
D gene: TRBD2
V gene: TRBV24-1
J gene: TRBJ2-1

CDR3 protein: CASSTPGTSGGSYNEQFF
CDR3 DNA: TGTGCCAGCAGCACCCCCGGGACTAGCGGGGGATCCTACAATGAGCAGTTCTTC
CDR3 length: 18
clone size: NA
D gene: TRBD2
V gene: TRBV9
J gene: TRBJ2-1

CDR3 protein: CASSETRGSGNQPQHF
CDR3 DNA: TGTGCCAGCAGTGAAACGAGGGGCTCAGGCAATCAGCCCCAGCATTTT
CDR3 length: 16
clone size: NA
D gene: NA
V gene: TRBV6-1
J gene: TRBJ1-5

CDR3 protein: CAWSGNSLREQYF
CDR3 DNA: TGTGCCTGGAGTGGCAACAGCCTACGGGAGCAGTACTTC
CDR3 length: 13
clone size: NA
D gene: NA
V gene: TRBV30
J gene: TRBJ2-7

CDR3 protein: CASSSAGKFDEQFF
CDR3 DNA: TGTGCCAGCAGCTCGGCAGGGAAGTTCGATGAGCAGTTCTTC
CDR3 length: 14
clone size: NA
D gene: NA
V gene: TRBV9
J gene: TRBJ2-1

CDR3 protein: CASSIGGGATNEKLFF
CDR3 DNA: TGTGCCAGTAGTATAGGAGGCGGAGCAACTAATGAAAAACTGTTTTTT
CDR3 length: 16
clone size: NA
D gene: NA
V gene: TRBV19
J gene: TRBJ1-4

CDR3 protein: CASSEGAGRAGQPQHF
CDR3 DNA: TGTGCCAGCAGTGAAGGGGCAGGGAGAGCAGGTCAGCCCCAGCATTTT
CDR3 length: 16
clone size: NA
D gene: NA
V gene: TRBV6-1
J gene: TRBJ1-5

CDR3 protein: CASSLGQDANTGELFF
CDR3 DNA: TGTGCCAGCAGCTTGGGACAGGACGCGAACACCGGGGAGCTGTTTTTT
CDR3 length: 16
clone size: NA
D gene: NA
V gene: TRBV5-6
J gene: TRBJ2-2

CDR3 protein: CASSFTANTEAFF
CDR3 DNA: TGCGCCAGCAGCTTTACAGCGAACACTGAAGCTTTCTTT
CDR3 length: 13
clone size: NA
D gene: NA
V gene: TRBV5-1
J gene: TRBJ1-1

CDR3 protein: CASSRDRGFQGANVLTF
CDR3 DNA: TGTGCCAGCTCACGGGACAGGGGGTTCCAGGGGGCCAACGTCCTGACTTTC
CDR3 length: 17
clone size: NA
D gene: TRBD1
V gene: TRBV18
J gene: TRBJ2-6

CDR3 protein: CASSPQGAPHGYTF
CDR3 DNA: TGTGCCAGCAGCCCCCAGGGGGCGCCCCATGGCTACACCTTC
CDR3 length: 14
clone size: NA
D gene: TRBD1
V gene: TRBV7-2
J gene: TRBJ1-2

CDR3 protein: CASSEGGGVGENIQYF
CDR3 DNA: TGCGCCAGCAGTGAAGGCGGAGGCGTCGGGGAAAACATTCAGTACTTC
CDR3 length: 16
clone size: NA
D gene: NA
V gene: TRBV10-1
J gene: TRBJ2-4

CDR3 protein: CASSSSGTGNIEQYF
CDR3 DNA: TGTGCCAGCAGCTCGTCCGGGACAGGGAATATCGAGCAGTACTTC
CDR3 length: 15
clone size: few
D gene: TRBD1
V gene: TRBV7-2
J gene: TRBJ2-7

CDR3 protein: CAISGLSQETQYF
CDR3 DNA: TGTGCCATCAGTGGGCTAAGCCAAGAGACCCAGTACTTC
CDR3 length: 13
clone size: NA
D gene: NA
V gene: TRBV10-3
J gene: TRBJ2-5